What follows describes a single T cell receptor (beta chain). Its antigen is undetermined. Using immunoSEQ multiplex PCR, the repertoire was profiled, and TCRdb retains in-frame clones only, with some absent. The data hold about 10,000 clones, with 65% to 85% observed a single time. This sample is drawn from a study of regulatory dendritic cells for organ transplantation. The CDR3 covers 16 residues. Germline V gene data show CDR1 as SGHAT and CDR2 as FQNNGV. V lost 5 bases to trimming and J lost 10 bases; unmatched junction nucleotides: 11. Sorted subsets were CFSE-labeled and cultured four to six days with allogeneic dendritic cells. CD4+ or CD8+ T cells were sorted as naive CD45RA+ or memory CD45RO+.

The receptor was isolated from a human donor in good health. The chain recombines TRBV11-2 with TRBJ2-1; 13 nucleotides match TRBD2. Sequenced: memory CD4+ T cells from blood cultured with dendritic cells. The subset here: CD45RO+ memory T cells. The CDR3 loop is CASSPTSGGPRGEQFF. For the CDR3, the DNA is TGTGCCAGCAGCCCGACTAGCGGGGGGCCCAGGGGGGAGCAGTTCTTC.